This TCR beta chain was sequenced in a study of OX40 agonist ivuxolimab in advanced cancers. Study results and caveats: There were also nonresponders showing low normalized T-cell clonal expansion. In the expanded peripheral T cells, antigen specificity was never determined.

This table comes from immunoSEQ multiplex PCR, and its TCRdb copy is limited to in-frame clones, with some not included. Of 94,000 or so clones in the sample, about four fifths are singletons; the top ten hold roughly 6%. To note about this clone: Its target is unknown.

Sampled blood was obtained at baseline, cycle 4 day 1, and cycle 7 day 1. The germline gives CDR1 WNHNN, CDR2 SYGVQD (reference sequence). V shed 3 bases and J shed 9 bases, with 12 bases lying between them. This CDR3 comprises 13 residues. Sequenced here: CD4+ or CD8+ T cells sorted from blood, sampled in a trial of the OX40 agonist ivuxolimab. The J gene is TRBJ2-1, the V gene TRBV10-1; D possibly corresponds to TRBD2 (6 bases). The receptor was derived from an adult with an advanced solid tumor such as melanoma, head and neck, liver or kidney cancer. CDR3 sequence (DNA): TGCGCCAGCAGTGAATCAGGGCGGGGTGAGCAGTTCTTC. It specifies CASSESGRGEQFF.